Each of the 17 T cell receptor beta chains below was sequenced from the same sample in a study of CD8+ T cells in alopecia areata. In each case, RNA was isolated and then reverse transcribed into cDNA as the sequencing template. The data were produced by immunoSEQ multiplex PCR, yet TCRdb's version contains in-frame clones alone and is incomplete. The sample shows 150,000 to 200,000 clones, more than 55% of them seen only once. Described treatment: oral pan-JAK inhibitor, 5-10 mg twice daily. The specimen was CD4+ T cells sorted from blood, collected at week 49, from a patient treated with tofacitinib. The receptors here all came from a human donor with alopecia areata.

The rearrangement joins TRBV30 to TRBJ1-2; a possible D gene is TRBD1 (5 bases). V was pared by 2 bases and J by 5 bases, with 15 bases between. Germline loops: CDR1 GTSNPN, CDR2 SVGIG (reference sequence). The CDR3 length is 14 residues. The CDR3 sequence is CAWSTPGLIYGYTF. The CDR3 coding sequence is TGTGCCTGGAGTACCCCGGGACTCATATATGGCTACACCTTC.

CDR3 nucleotide sequence: TGCGCCAGCAGCCAAGGGGACACTGGAGGAGAGACCCAGTACTTC. Translated: CASSQGDTGGETQYF. This chain joins TRBV4-3 and TRBJ2-5; D possibly corresponds to TRBD1 (6 bases). Trimming removed 1 base from V and 4 bases from J, with 13 bases in between. CDR3 length equals 15 residues. Germline V gives CDR1 LGHNA, CDR2 YSLEER.

V and J are TRBV30 and TRBJ1-2; the match to TRBD1 covers 9 bases. Germline CDR1 GTSNPN, CDR2 SVGIG (reference sequence). The J segment lost 6 bases and the V segment lost 0 bases, leaving 2 bases of the junction unmatched. The CDR3 consists of 13 residues. CDR3 protein: CAWSVQGAHGYTF. CDR3 sequence (DNA): TGTGCCTGGAGTGTACAGGGGGCTCATGGCTACACCTTC.

This chain connects TRBV6-1 to TRBJ1-2; 7 bases map to TRBD1. The ends lost 6 bases at V and 8 bases at J; junction bases unmatched: 9. This CDR3 has 13 residues. CDR1 is MNHNS, CDR2 SASEGT, per germline. CDR3 nucleotides: TGTGCCAGCAGATCCGACAGGGCGAGGGGCTACACCTTC. This sequence encodes CASRSDRARGYTF.

This rearrangement joins TRBV9 to TRBJ1-5, with a tentative D call TRBD1 (6 bases). This CDR3 is 13 amino acids long. V was pared by 7 bases and J by 0 bases, with 8 bases between. Germline lookup yields CDR1 SGDLS and CDR2 YYNGEE. The DNA of the CDR3 is TGTGCCAGCGGGGGGCTTAGCAATCAGCCCCAGCATTTT. Translated: CASGGLSNQPQHF.

This clone was detected a few times. This chain uses TRBV4-3 with TRBJ1-4; D not certain. The V gene lost 3 bases and the J gene lost 5 bases, with 10 bases spanning the gap. From germline, CDR1 is LGHNA and CDR2 YSLEER. This CDR3 comprises 14 residues. The CDR3 is CASSHMAANEKLFF. The DNA for the CDR3 is TGCGCCAGCAGCCACATGGCAGCGAATGAAAAACTGTTTTTT.

J is TRBJ1-5 and V is TRBV27; maybe TRBD1 (6 bases). The CDR3 has 15 residues. CDR1 is MNHEY, CDR2 SMNVEV, per germline (reference sequence). Trimming pared 2 bases from V and 6 bases from J, leaving 14 bases between. This CDR3 is CASSLGAGAAQPQHF. CDR3 nucleotides: TGTGCCAGCAGTTTAGGGGCAGGGGCCGCTCAGCCCCAGCATTTT.

The chain carries TRBV29-1 and TRBJ2-7; no reliable D call. From germline, CDR1 is SQVTM and CDR2 ANQGSEA. Trimming left V 5 bases short and J 1 base short, with 9 bases between. The CDR3 loop spans 12 amino acids. The CDR3 sequence: CSVKQESYEQYF. The DNA of the CDR3 is TGCAGCGTTAAGCAGGAATCCTACGAGCAGTACTTC.

The sample holds a few counts of this clone. This CDR3 reads CASSPAGLEAFF. CDR3 sequence (DNA): TGTGCCAGCAGCCCCGCCGGCCTTGAAGCTTTCTTT. The chain joins TRBV14 to TRBJ1-1, with D uncertain. The CDR3 loop spans 12 amino acids. Germline V gives CDR1 SGHDN, CDR2 FVKESK. V lost 4 bases and J lost 7, with 10 bases in between.

This chain connects TRBV11-2 to TRBJ2-3; D call uncertain. The CDR3 totals 13 residues. Trimming stripped 3 bases from V and 6 bases from J, with 10 bases between. Germline V CDR1 and CDR2: SGHAT, FQNNGV. DNA for the CDR3: TGTGCCAGCAGCTTCCAAGGGTGGGATACGCAGTATTTT. It specifies CASSFQGWDTQYF.

The chain uses TRBV19 and TRBJ2-5; 7 bases match TRBD2. The V segment lost 6 bases and the J segment 1 base; nucleotides outside the gene matches: 8. Germline V lookup: CDR1 LNHDA, CDR2 SQIVND (reference sequence). The CDR3 consists of 15 residues. CDR3 bases: TGTGCCAGTAGGCGCACTAGCGCCCCCCAAGAGACCCAGTACTTC. Protein sequence: CASRRTSAPQETQYF.

There are a few counts of this clone. This rearrangement joins TRBV5-1 to TRBJ2-1; D is possibly TRBD1 (6 bases). Germline assignment: CDR1 SGHRS and CDR2 YFSETQ. The CDR3 is 15 amino acids. V was cut by 2 bases and J by 7 bases, with 16 bases left in between. CDR3 loop: CASSFQGRQGNEQFF. The CDR3 nucleotides read TGCGCCAGCAGCTTTCAGGGTCGTCAGGGGAATGAGCAGTTCTTC.

This clone was counted between two and nine times. The genes are TRBV4-1 and TRBJ2-2; D is possibly TRBD1 (6 bases). CDR1 is MGHRA, CDR2 YSYEKL, per germline. V lost 4 bases to trimming and J lost 5 bases, with 17 bases between them. The CDR3 is 16 residues long. The CDR3 loop is CASSRQDLVGTGELFF. The CDR3 coding sequence is TGCGCCAGCAGCCGACAGGACCTGGTTGGGACCGGGGAGCTGTTTTTT.

The table lists this clone with a count of one. This rearrangement joins TRBV23-1 to TRBJ2-6, with D possibly being TRBD2 (5 bases). TRBV23-1 carries the ORF label, with uncertain function. This CDR3 comprises 17 residues. V dropped 4 bases and J dropped 0 bases, with 13 bases sitting between them. CDR3 protein: CASSLGRTFSGANVLTF. For the CDR3, the DNA is TGCGCCAGCAGTCTAGGACGGACTTTCTCTGGGGCCAACGTCCTGACTTTC.

This clone was detected a few times. The rearrangement uses TRBV30 and TRBJ1-1, with a tentative D call TRBD1 (6 bases). V shed 2 bases and J shed 5 bases, with 21 bases lying between them. In germline, CDR1 is GTSNPN, CDR2 SVGIG (reference sequence). The CDR3 is 16 amino acids. CDR3: CAWSFPGTRRGTEAFF. The CDR3 DNA is TGTGCCTGGAGTTTCCCCGGGACACGCAGAGGAACTGAAGCTTTCTTT.

CDR3 sequence: CAVGSQPQHF. The CDR3 coding sequence is TGTGCCGTGGGGTCTCAGCCCCAGCATTTT. The chain uses TRBV2 and TRBJ1-5; D gene uncertain. CDR1 is SNHLY and CDR2 is FYNNEI in the germline V gene. This CDR3 is 10 amino acids long. With 11 bases removed from V and 6 bases from J, the gap between germline ends came to 8 bases.

The chain joins TRBV10-1 to TRBJ2-3; tentative D call: TRBD2 (5 bases). The CDR3 is made up of 13 amino acids. Trimming shortened V by 7 bases and J by 4 bases, and 12 bases separated the two germline ends. Germline V CDR1 and CDR2: WNHNN, SYGVQD (reference sequence). CDR3 residues: CASNRDYSDTQYF. The CDR3 DNA sequence: TGCGCCAGCAATCGGGATTACTCAGATACGCAGTATTTT.